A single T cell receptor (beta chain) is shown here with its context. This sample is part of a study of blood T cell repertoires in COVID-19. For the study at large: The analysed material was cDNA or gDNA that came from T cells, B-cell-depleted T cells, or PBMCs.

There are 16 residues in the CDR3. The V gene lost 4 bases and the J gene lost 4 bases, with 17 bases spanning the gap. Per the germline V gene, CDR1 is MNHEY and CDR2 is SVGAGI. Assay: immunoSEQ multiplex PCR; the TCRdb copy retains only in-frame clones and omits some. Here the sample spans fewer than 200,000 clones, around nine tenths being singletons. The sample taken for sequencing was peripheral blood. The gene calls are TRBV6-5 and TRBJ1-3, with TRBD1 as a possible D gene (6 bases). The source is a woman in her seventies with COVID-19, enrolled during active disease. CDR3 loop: CASSSPAGGRGNTIYF. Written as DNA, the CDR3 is TGTGCCAGCAGTTCACCCGCCGGGGGGCGAGGAAACACCATATATTTT.